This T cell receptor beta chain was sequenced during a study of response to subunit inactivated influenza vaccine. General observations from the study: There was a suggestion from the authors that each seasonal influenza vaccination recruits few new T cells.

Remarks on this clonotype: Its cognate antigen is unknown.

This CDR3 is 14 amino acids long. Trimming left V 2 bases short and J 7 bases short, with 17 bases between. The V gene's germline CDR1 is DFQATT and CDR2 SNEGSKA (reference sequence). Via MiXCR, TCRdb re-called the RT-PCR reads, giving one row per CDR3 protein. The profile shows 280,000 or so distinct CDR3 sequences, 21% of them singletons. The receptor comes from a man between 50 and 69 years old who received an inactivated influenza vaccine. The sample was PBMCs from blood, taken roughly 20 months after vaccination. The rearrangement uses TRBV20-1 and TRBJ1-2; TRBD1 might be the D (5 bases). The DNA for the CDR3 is TGCAGTGCTAGATCTGGGACGGTCTTCGGTGGCTACACCTTC. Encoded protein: CSARSGTVFGGYTF.